The T cell receptor (beta chain) under discussion was sequenced for a study of blood T cell repertoires in COVID-19. The overall study: In each case, the material was cDNA or gDNA derived from T cells, B-cell-depleted T cells, or PBMCs.

The CDR3 is 14 residues long. V gave up 6 bases and J gave up 5 bases; unmatched junction bases: 12. CDR1 and CDR2 from the germline V gene are GTSNPN and SVGIG (reference sequence). Study processing details: Cell counts per sample came from amplifying reference gene primers. Profiling relied on immunoSEQ multiplex PCR, and the TCRdb table lists in-frame clones only, not all of them. Clone size and the V and J calls come from that table; the DNA yielded D and trimming. The sample contains 150,000 to 160,000 clones, roughly 80% of which appear only once. The TCR comes from a woman aged 60-75 years with acute or convalescent COVID-19. Material for sequencing was peripheral blood. This chain links TRBV30 with TRBJ1-1; 7 positions match TRBD1. CDR3 DNA sequence: TGTGCCTGCGAAGGGGGCGCGAAGCGGACTGAAGCTTTCTTT. Its translation: CACEGGAKRTEAFF.